These 15 T cell receptor beta chains came from one sample sequenced in a study of blood T cell repertoires in COVID-19. Clones were read by immunoSEQ multiplex PCR, and TCRdb kept only the in-frame ones, dropping some. Among about 73,000 clones listed, 82% were seen once. The sample consisted of peripheral blood. The receptors were gathered from a woman aged 55 to 70 with acute or convalescent COVID-19.

The rearrangement joins TRBV18 to TRBJ1-5; no clear D. The CDR3 runs 13 residues. V lost 2 bases and J lost 3, with 5 bases in between. Germline V gene lookup returns CDR1 KGHSH and CDR2 LQKENI. This chain's CDR3 is CASSPELNQPQHF. CDR3 in DNA: TGTGCCAGCTCACCAGAGCTCAATCAGCCCCAGCATTTT. The entire variable domain, with the rest obtained from reference TRBV18 and TRBJ1-5, is as follows: NAGVMQNPRHLVRRRGQEARLRCSPMKGHSHVYWYRQLPEEGLKFMVYLQKENIIDESGMPKERFSAEFPKEGPSILRIQQVVRGDSAAYFCASSPELNQPQHFGDGTRLSIL.

A single count supports this clone. The chain recombines TRBV6-6 with TRBJ1-4; 8 nucleotides align to TRBD1. The germline gives CDR1 MNHNY, CDR2 SVGAGI (reference sequence). The V segment lost 2 bases and the J segment 10 bases; nucleotides outside the gene matches: 12. CDR3 length: 16 residues. The CDR3 DNA reads as TGTGCCAGCAGTTACGACGGGGGCAGGGGGCGCGCAAAACTGTTTTTT. Its translation is CASSYDGGRGRAKLFF.

This rearrangement joins TRBV5-1 to TRBJ1-1, with 10 bases that match TRBD1. V was clipped by 4 bases and J by 1 base; unmatched bases: 7. This CDR3 is 16 amino acids long. The germline V gene encodes CDR1 SGHRS and CDR2 YFSETQ. CDR3 loop: CASSRGQGPRNTEAFF. The DNA for the CDR3 is TGCGCCAGCAGCAGGGGACAGGGGCCTCGGAACACTGAAGCTTTCTTT.

V usage is TRBV7-3 and J usage is TRBJ2-1, with TRBD1 identical over 10 bases. From germline, CDR1 is SGHTA and CDR2 FQGTGA. CDR3 length: 14 residues. V was pared by 4 bases and J by 6 bases, with 3 bases of the junction left unmatched. The CDR3 DNA sequence: TGTGCCAGCAGCTCCGGGACAGGGGCCAATGAGCAGTTCTTC. Its translation is CASSSGTGANEQFF.

The chain combines TRBV5-6 with TRBJ1-1, with unresolved D. The CDR3 totals 12 residues. Trimming cost V 4 bases and J 7 bases, with 11 bases left between them. The germline V gene has CDR1 SGHDT and CDR2 YYEEEE. The CDR3, as DNA: TGTGCCAGCAGCCAAACCAGAAGTGAAGCTTTCTTT. It translates to CASSQTRSEAFF.

The gene calls are TRBV5-1 and TRBJ2-5; TRBD1 matches 9 bases. Trimming removed 0 bases from V and 5 bases from J; junction bases left unmatched: 14. The CDR3 is 18 amino acids. Looked up from germline, CDR1 is SGHRS and CDR2 is YFSETQ. The CDR3 loop is CASSLAAWGQGGFETQYF. For the CDR3, the DNA is TGCGCCAGCAGCTTGGCCGCCTGGGGACAGGGAGGTTTCGAGACCCAGTACTTC. The variable domain in full, with the rest retrieved from reference TRBV5-1 and TRBJ2-5, is KAGVTQTPRYLIKTRGQQVTLSCSPISGHRSVSWYQQTPGQGLQFLFEYFSETQRNKGNFPGRFSGRQFSNSRSEMNVSTLELGDSALYLCASSLAAWGQGGFETQYFGPGTRLLVL.

This sequence joins TRBV3-1 (or the pseudogene TRBV3-2) and TRBJ2-3; weak D call: TRBD1 (6 bases). The CDR3 spans 15 residues. V lost 4 bases and J 1 base, leaving 12 bases between the germline ends. Per germline, CDR1 LGHDT and CDR2 YNNKEL (reference sequence). CDR3 in amino acids: CASSLRGSGTDTQYF. In DNA form, the CDR3 reads TGTGCCAGCAGCCTCAGGGGTTCGGGCACAGATACGCAGTATTTT.

The chain recombines TRBV5-1 with TRBJ2-7; 14 nucleotides align to TRBD2. The germline V gene has CDR1 SGHRS and CDR2 YFSETQ. There are 16 residues in the CDR3. With 4 bases clipped from V and 4 bases from J, the junction kept 7 bases outside the gene matches. Here the CDR3 reads CASSPGLAGGLYEQYF. DNA of the CDR3: TGCGCCAGCAGCCCAGGACTAGCGGGAGGCCTATACGAGCAGTACTTC.

The chain carries TRBV6-1 and TRBJ1-1; D is possibly TRBD1 (6 bases). The CDR3 consists of 15 residues. The V end was cut by 2 bases, the J end by 4 bases, with 14 bases between. CDR1 and CDR2 from the germline V gene are MNHNS and SASEGT. In nucleotides, the CDR3 is TGTGCCAGCAGTGAACACAGGGTAGTGCGCACTGAAGCTTTCTTT. It yields the protein CASSEHRVVRTEAFF.

V is TRBV21-1 and J is TRBJ2-5; TRBD2 is the table's D call, not checked against the DNA. TRBV21-1 is an annotated pseudogene. The CDR3 contains 12 residues. CDR3 coding DNA: TGTGCCAGCAGCAAAGCCGGAGAGACCCAGTACTTC. Amino acid sequence: CASSKAGETQYF.

CDR3 nucleotides: TGTGCCACCAGGGACAGCTCCAATCAGCCCCAGCATTTT. Its protein product is CATRDSSNQPQHF. The chain employs TRBV10-3 and TRBJ1-5, with 7 bases identical to TRBD1. V lost 10 bases, J lost 3 bases, and 6 bases stayed unmatched. The CDR3 consists of 13 residues. The V gene's germline CDR1 is ENHRY and CDR2 SYGVKD.

The rearrangement links TRBV9 to TRBJ1-6; D perhaps matches TRBD1 (6 bases). Trimming took 3 bases from V and 4 from J, leaving 17 bases between them. The germline gives CDR1 SGDLS, CDR2 YYNGEE. The CDR3 loop spans 17 amino acids. The CDR3 bases are TGTGCCAGCAGCGCGGAAATTACAGGGATTTATAATTCACCCCTCCACTTT. The encoded protein is CASSAEITGIYNSPLHF.

The genes are TRBV21-1 and TRBJ1-6; TRBD1 reflects the table's D call only, with no check against the DNA. TRBV21-1 is assigned pseudogene status. There are 13 residues in the CDR3. DNA of the CDR3: TGTGCCAGCAGCAAGACAGGGAATTCACCCCTCCACTTT. Amino acid sequence: CASSKTGNSPLHF.

The rearrangement links TRBV5-6 to TRBJ2-7; maybe TRBD1 (6 bases). CDR3 size: 14 residues. Trimming cost V 6 bases and J 2 bases, with 15 bases left between them. Germline loops: CDR1 SGHDT, CDR2 YYEEEE. In DNA, the CDR3 is TGTGCCAGCACCACCCCCCCAGGGGCCTACGAGCAGTACTTC. Amino acids: CASTTPPGAYEQYF.

The chain couples TRBV7-9 to TRBJ2-1; TRBD2 matches 8 bases. Trimming removed 1 base from V and 9 bases from J; junction bases left unmatched: 17. The germline CDR1 and CDR2 sequences are SEHNR and FQNEAQ (reference sequence). There are 18 residues in the CDR3. CDR3 in DNA: TGTGCCAGCAGCTTAGTAGTAGGTTGGACTAGCCGGACCATTGAGCAGTTCTTC. Amino acid sequence: CASSLVVGWTSRTIEQFF.